The T cell receptor beta chain under discussion was sequenced for a study of T-cell reconstitution after alpha-beta-depleted transplantation in children (dated by TCRdb to 2016 to 2017). About the study as a whole: Using TCR repertoire profiling, the study quantitatively followed how T-cell immune reconstitution unfolded in children after TCRalphabeta/CD19-depleted allogeneic hematopoietic cell transplantation.

Preparation of the library involved PCR. The data were produced on an Illumina HiSeq 2500. TCR library preparation used molecular barcoding, with unique molecular identifiers applied to normalize quantification of the TCRbeta repertoire. In TCRdb, the public reads were trimmed at Q25 with fastp and aligned with MiXCR, with productive beta chains retained. Each entry merges the rows of one CDR3 protein and shows their most common DNA and genes. The sample table lists hundreds of thousands of distinct CDR3 sequences, 16% of them with a count of one. Of the sample, 0.8% to 1.1% is held by the ten largest clones. Many counts were recorded for this clonotype. Its antigen target is currently unknown. No qualities accompany the bases; no much larger clone lies one base away. V loses 1 base, J loses 6 bases, and the germline ends lie 16 bases apart. CDR1 is given as KGHSH and CDR2 as LQKENI, both from the germline V gene. The CDR3 holds 15 amino acids from the cysteine to the valine. CDR3 DNA only is kept here, 45 bases in frame from base 1.

Recombination connected TRBV18 to TRBJ2-7; the D segment may tentatively be TRBD1 or TRBD2, each giving 6 matched bases. This TCR was sampled from a human donor who donated a stem cell graft to a child with acute myeloid leukemia. The specimen was PBMCs from the stem cell graft donor, collected from the stem cell graft. The CDR3 is CASSPLGGQLGEQYV. The DNA sequence is as follows: TGTGCCAGCTCACCACTTGGGGGGCAACTCGGCGAGCAGTACGTC.